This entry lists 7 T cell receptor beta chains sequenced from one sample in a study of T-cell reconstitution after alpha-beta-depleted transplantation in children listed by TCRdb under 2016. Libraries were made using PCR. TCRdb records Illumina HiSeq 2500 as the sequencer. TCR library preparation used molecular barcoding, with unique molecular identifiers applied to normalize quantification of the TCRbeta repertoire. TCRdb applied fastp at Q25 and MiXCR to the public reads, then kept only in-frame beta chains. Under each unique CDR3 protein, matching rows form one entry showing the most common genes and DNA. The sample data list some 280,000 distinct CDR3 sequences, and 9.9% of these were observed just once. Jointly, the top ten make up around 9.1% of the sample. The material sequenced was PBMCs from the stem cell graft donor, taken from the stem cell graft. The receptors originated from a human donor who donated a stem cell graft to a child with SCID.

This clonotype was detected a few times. The CDR3 spells CSGRGIGGTEAFF. The DNA of the CDR3 is TGCAGCGGCAGGGGGATAGGGGGAACTGAAGCTTTCTTT. The genes are TRBV29-1 and TRBJ1-1, with 7 bases aligning to TRBD1. Germline CDR1 and CDR2: SQVTM and ANQGSEA. The CDR3 runs to 13 residues. Trimming at V came to 7 bases and at J to 5 bases, leaving 10 bases not matched to a gene.

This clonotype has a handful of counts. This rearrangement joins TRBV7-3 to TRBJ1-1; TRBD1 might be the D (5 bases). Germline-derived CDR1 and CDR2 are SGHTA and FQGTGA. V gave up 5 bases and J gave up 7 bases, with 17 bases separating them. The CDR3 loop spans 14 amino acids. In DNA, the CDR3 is TGTGCCAGCAGCCTATATTCCGGGGGGATTGAAGCTTTCTTT. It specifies CASSLYSGGIEAFF.

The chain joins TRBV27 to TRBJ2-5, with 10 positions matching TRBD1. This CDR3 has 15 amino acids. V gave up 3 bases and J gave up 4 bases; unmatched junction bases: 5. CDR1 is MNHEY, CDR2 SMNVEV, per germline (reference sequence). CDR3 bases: TGTGCCAGCAGTTTGGGACAGGGGATGAGAGAGACCCAGTACTTC. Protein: CASSLGQGMRETQYF.

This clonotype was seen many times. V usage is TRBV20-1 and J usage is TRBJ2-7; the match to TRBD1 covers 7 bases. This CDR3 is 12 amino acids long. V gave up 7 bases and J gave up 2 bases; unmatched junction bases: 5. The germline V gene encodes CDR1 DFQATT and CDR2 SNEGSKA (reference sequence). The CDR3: CSVGTDTYEQYF. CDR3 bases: TGCAGTGTTGGGACAGATACCTACGAGCAGTACTTC.

CDR3: CASSEGVAGGQETQYF. DNA of the CDR3: TGTGCCAGCAGTGAAGGCGTAGCGGGGGGGCAAGAGACCCAGTACTTC. The V and J genes are TRBV2 and TRBJ2-5; 11 nucleotides align to TRBD2. J lost 2 bases, V lost 1 base, and 3 bases had no gene match. Germline V gene data show CDR1 as SNHLY and CDR2 as FYNNEI. The CDR3 sequence is 16 residues long.

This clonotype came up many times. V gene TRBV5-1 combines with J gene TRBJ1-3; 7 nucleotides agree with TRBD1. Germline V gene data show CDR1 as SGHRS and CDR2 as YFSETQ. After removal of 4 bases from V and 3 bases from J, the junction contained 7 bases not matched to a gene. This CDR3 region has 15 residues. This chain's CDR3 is CASSLDRADGNTIYF. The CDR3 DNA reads TGCGCCAGCAGCCTCGACAGGGCGGATGGAAACACCATATATTTT.

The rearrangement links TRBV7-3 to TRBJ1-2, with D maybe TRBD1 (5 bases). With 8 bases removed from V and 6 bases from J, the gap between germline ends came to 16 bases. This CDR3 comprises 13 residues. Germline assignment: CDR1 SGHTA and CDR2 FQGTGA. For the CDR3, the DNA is TGTGCCAGCTCCGACCTCCGGGGCGATGGCTACACCTTC. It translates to CASSDLRGDGYTF.